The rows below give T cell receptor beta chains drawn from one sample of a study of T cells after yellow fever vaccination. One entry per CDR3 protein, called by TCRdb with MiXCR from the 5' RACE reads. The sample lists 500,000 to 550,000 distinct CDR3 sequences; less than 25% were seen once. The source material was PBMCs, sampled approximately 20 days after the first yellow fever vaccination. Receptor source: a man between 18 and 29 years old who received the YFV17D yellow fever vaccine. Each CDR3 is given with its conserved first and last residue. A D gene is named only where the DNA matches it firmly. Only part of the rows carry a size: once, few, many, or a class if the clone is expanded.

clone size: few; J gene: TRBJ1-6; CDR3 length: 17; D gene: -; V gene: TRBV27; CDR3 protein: CASSLGQAPGRDSPLHF; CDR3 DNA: TGTGCCAGCAGTCTAGGTCAGGCCCCTGGCCGGGATTCACCCCTCCACTTT
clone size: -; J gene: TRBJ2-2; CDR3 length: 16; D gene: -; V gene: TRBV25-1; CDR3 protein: CASSEVAGWSTGELFF; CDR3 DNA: TGTGCCAGCAGTGAAGTTGCGGGGTGGAGCACCGGGGAGCTGTTTTTT
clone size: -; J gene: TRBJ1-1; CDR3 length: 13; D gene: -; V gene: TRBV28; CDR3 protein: CASSGHMNTEAFF; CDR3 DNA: TGTGCCAGCAGTGGACATATGAACACTGAAGCTTTCTTT
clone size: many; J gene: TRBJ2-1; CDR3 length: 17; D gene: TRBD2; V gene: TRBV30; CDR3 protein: CAWRGTRPARSYNEQFF; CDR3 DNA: TGTGCCTGGAGGGGGACTAGACCGGCGCGCTCCTACAATGAGCAGTTCTTC
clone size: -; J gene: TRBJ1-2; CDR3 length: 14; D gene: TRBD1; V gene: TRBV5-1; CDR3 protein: CASSLEQGAIGYTF; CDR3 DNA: TGCGCCAGCAGCTTGGAACAGGGGGCGATCGGCTACACCTTC
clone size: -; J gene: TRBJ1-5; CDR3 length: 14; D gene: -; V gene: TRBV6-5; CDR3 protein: CASSYSDQGQPQHF; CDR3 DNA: TGTGCCAGCAGTTACTCCGATCAGGGACAGCCCCAGCATTTT
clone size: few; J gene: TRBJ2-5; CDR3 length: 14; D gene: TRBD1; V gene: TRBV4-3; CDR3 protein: CASSQGDRQETQYF; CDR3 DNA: TGCGCCAGCAGCCAAGGGGACAGACAAGAGACCCAGTACTTC
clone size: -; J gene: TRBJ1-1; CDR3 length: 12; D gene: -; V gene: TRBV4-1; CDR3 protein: CASSQDPREAFF; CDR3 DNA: TGCGCCAGCAGCCAAGACCCCAGGGAAGCTTTCTTT
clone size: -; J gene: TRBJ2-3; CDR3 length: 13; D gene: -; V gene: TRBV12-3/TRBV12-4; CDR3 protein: CASTARATDTQYF; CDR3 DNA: TGTGCCAGCACGGCACGGGCGACAGATACGCAGTATTTT
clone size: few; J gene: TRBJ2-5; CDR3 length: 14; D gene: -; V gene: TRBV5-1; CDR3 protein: CASSLSPGQETQYF; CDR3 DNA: TGCGCCAGCAGCTTGTCCCCGGGGCAAGAGACCCAGTACTTC
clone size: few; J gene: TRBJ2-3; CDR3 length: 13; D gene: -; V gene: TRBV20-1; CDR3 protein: CSASAFAEDTQYF; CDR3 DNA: TGCAGTGCCAGTGCCTTTGCGGAGGATACGCAGTATTTT
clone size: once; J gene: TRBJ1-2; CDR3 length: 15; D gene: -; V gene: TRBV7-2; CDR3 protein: CASSLVGFLDYGYTF; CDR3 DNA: TGTGCCAGCAGCTTAGTTGGGTTTCTGGACTATGGCTACACCTTC
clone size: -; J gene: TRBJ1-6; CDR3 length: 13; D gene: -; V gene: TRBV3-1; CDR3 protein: CASSQSGNSPLHF; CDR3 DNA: TGTGCCAGCAGCCAGAGCGGGAATTCACCCCTCCACTTT
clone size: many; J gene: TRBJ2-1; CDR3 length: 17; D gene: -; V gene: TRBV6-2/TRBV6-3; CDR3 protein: CASRRDVGHLSYNEQFF; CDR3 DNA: TGTGCCAGCAGGCGAGACGTGGGACACCTCTCCTACAATGAGCAGTTCTTC
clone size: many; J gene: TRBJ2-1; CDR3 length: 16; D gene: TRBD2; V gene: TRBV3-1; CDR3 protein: CASSPRLAGSYNEQFF; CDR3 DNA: TGTGCCAGCAGCCCGAGACTAGCGGGGTCCTACAATGAGCAGTTCTTC
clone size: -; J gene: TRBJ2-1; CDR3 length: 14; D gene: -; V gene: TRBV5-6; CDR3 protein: CASSRRGGRDEQFF; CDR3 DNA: TGTGCCAGCAGCCGACGAGGGGGGAGAGATGAGCAGTTCTTC
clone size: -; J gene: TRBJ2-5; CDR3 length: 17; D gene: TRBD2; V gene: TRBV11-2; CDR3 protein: CASSPYGVGGILETQYF; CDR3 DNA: TGTGCCAGCAGCCCTTACGGGGTCGGGGGGATATTAGAGACCCAGTACTTC
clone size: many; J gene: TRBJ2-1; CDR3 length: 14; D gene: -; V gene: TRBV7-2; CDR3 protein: CASSSNRGENEQFF; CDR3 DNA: TGTGCCAGCAGCTCCAATCGCGGTGAAAATGAGCAGTTCTTC
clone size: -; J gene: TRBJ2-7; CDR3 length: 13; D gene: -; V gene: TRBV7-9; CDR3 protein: CASSGPQGDEQYF; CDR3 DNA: TGTGCCAGCAGCGGTCCACAGGGCGACGAGCAGTACTTC
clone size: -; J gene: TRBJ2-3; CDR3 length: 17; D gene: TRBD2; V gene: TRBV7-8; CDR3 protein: CASSPGLAGGIGDTQYF; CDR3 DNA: TGTGCCAGCAGCCCGGGACTAGCGGGGGGGATAGGGGATACGCAGTATTTT
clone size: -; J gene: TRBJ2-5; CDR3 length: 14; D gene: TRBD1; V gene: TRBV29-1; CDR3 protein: CSGAAGTGRETQYF; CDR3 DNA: TGCAGCGGGGCCGCCGGGACAGGGCGTGAGACCCAGTACTTC
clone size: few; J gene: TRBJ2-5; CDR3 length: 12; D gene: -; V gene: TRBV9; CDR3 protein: CAGVPGGETQYF; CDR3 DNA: TGTGCCGGAGTCCCCGGAGGAGAGACCCAGTACTTC
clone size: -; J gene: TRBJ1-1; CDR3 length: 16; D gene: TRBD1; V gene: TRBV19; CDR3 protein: CASSMRQGELNTEAFF; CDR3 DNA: TGTGCCAGTAGTATGAGACAGGGCGAATTGAACACTGAAGCTTTCTTT
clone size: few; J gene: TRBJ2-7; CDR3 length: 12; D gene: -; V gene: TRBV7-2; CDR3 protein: CASSLRGGGQYF; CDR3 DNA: TGTGCCAGCAGCCTAAGGGGGGGTGGGCAGTACTTC
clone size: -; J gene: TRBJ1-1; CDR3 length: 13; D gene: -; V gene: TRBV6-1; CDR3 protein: CASSADPGSKAFF; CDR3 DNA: TGTGCCAGCAGTGCGGACCCCGGGTCAAAAGCTTTCTTT
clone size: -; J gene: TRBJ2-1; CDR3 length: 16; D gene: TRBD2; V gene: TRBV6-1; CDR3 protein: CASRALAGGPRNEQFF; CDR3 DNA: TGTGCCAGCAGAGCACTAGCGGGGGGGCCCAGAAATGAGCAGTTCTTC
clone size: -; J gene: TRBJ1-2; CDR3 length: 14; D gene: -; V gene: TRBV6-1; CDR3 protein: CASSETHHRYRYTF; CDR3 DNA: TGTGCCAGCAGTGAGACCCACCATCGCTATCGCTACACCTTC
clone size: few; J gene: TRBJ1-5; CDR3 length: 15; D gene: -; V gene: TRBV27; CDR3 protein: CASSLSQTNNQPQHF; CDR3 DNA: TGTGCCAGCAGTTTATCACAGACCAACAATCAGCCCCAGCATTTT
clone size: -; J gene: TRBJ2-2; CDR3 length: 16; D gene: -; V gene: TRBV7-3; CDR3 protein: CASSLTGQVYTGELFF; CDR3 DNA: TGTGCCAGCAGCTTAACAGGCCAGGTCTACACCGGGGAGCTGTTTTTT
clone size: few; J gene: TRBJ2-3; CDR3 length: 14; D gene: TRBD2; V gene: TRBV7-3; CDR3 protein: CASRAGTSGDTQYF; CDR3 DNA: TGTGCCAGCAGGGCCGGGACTAGCGGGGATACGCAGTATTTT
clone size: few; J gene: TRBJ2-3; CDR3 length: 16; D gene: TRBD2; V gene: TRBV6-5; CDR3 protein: CASSYPERGRTDTQYF; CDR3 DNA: TGTGCCAGCAGTTATCCGGAGCGGGGGCGCACAGATACGCAGTATTTT
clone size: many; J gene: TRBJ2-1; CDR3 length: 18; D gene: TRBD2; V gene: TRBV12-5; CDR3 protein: CASGPGTSGGAKYNEQFF; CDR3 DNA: TGTGCTAGTGGCCCCGGGACTAGCGGGGGGGCTAAGTACAATGAGCAGTTCTTC
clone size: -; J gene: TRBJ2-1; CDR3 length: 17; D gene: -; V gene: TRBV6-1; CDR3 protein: CASSPSGLSSSYNEQFF; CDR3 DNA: TGTGCCAGCAGTCCTTCGGGACTTTCCAGCTCCTACAATGAGCAGTTCTTC
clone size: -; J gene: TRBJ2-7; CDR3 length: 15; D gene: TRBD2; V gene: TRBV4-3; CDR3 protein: CASSQGSAGEGEQYF; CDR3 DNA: TGCGCCAGCAGCCAAGGTTCAGCGGGGGAGGGGGAGCAGTACTTC
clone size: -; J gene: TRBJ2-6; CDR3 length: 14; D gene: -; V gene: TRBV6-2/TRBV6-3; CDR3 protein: CASRSLSGANVLTF; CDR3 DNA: TGTGCCAGCAGGAGCCTCTCTGGGGCCAACGTCCTGACTTTC
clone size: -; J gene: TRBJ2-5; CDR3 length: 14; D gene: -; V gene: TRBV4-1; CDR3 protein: CASSQVASGETQYF; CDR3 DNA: TGCGCCAGCAGCCAAGTGGCCTCGGGGGAGACCCAGTACTTC
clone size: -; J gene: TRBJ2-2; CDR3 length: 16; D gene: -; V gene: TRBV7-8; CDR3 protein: CASSLRGNRDTGELFF; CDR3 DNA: TGTGCCAGCAGCTTAAGAGGAAATAGGGACACCGGGGAGCTGTTTTTT
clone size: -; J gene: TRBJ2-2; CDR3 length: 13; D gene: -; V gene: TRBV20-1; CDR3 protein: CSTLWGAHGELFF; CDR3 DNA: TGCAGTACCTTGTGGGGGGCCCACGGGGAGCTGTTTTTT
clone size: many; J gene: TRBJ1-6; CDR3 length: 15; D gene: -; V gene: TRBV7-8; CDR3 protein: CASISGSSYNSPLHF; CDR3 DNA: TGTGCCAGCATCTCAGGGAGCTCCTATAATTCACCCCTCCACTTT
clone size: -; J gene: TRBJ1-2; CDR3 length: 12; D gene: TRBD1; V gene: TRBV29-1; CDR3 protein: CSARQGVYGYTF; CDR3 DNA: TGCAGCGCAAGACAGGGCGTCTATGGCTACACCTTC
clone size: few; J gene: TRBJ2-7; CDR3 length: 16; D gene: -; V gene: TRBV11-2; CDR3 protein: CASSHPIGRPSYEQYF; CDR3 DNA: TGTGCCAGCAGCCACCCCATTGGCAGACCCTCCTACGAGCAGTACTTC
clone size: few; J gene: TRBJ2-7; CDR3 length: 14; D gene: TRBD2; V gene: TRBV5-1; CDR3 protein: CASSLGGGGNEQYF; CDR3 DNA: TGCGCCAGCAGCTTGGGCGGGGGAGGCAACGAGCAGTACTTC
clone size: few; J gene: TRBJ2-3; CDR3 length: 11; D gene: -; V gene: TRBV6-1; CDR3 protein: CAGERADTQYF; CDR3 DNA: TGTGCCGGTGAAAGGGCAGATACGCAGTATTTT
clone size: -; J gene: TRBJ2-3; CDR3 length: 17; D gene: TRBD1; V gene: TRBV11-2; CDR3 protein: CASRFSNRDRGLYTQYF; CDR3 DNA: TGTGCCAGCAGATTTTCAAACCGGGACAGGGGTTTGTATACGCAGTATTTT